This T cell receptor (beta chain) is from a study of OX40 agonist ivuxolimab in advanced cancers. The germline V gene has CDR1 SSHAT and CDR2 FNYEAQ (reference sequence). This CDR3 spans 17 amino acids. As for this clone: At one end, the junction sequence differs from germline, possibly due to a read error.

TCRdb keeps only in-frame clones here, not all; method: immunoSEQ multiplex PCR. The table has approximately 91,000 clones, around 87% seen once. The sequence derives from an adult with an advanced solid tumor such as melanoma, head and neck, liver or kidney cancer. The chain employs TRBV7-7 and TRBJ2-2, with 10 bases that match TRBD1. Sequenced material: CD4+ or CD8+ T cells sorted from blood, taken in a trial of the OX40 agonist ivuxolimab. Written as DNA, the CDR3 is TGTGCTAGCAGCTTAGCAGGGGGACAGGGGAGCACCGGGGAGCTGTTTTTT. This gives the protein CASSLAGGQGSTGELFF.